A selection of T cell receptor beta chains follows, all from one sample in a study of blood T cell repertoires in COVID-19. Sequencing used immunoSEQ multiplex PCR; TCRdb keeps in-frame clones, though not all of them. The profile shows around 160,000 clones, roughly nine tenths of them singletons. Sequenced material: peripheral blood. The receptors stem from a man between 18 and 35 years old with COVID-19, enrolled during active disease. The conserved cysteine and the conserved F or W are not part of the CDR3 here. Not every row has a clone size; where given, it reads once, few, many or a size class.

SVEGVYTDTQY | TRBJ2-3 | - | TRBV29-1
ASSQSNRVGSGYT | TRBJ1-2 | once | TRBV4-3
AWSHYGGGNQPQH | TRBJ1-5 | - | TRBV30
ASSAILGQGTDTQY | TRBJ2-3 | - | TRBV6-1
ASRRTSMAYEQY | TRBJ2-7 | - | TRBV7-8
AWGDGGSSYNEQF | TRBJ2-1 | - | TRBV30
ATSRDRTVEQY | TRBJ2-7 | once | TRBV15
ASSLIMAETQY | TRBJ2-5 | - | TRBV5-6
ATSRDPGTYNEQF | TRBJ2-1 | - | TRBV15
ASSQDRQHPPDYEQY | TRBJ2-7 | - | TRBV4-3
ASSESGKLL | TRBJ1-4 | - | TRBV25-1
ASSLAGTGERGEKLF | TRBJ1-4 | - | TRBV28
ARGEGTDTQY | TRBJ2-3 | - | TRBV10-2
ASSFADTQY | TRBJ2-3 | - | TRBV7-6
ASSESPIETQY | TRBJ2-5 | - | TRBV10-1
ASTVAGGNSYEQY | TRBJ2-7 | - | TRBV6-5
ASSLGSGSSYYEQY | TRBJ2-7 | - | TRBV2
ASSLSASGTYEQY | TRBJ2-7 | - | TRBV5-6
AIRAGTGKNEQF | TRBJ2-1 | - | TRBV10-3
AITARGRDTIY | TRBJ1-3 | - | TRBV10-3
ASSPGAGDGQPQH | TRBJ1-5 | - | TRBV7-9
ASSLQGVPYEQY | TRBJ2-7 | - | TRBV7-2
ASGKGTGPTEAF | TRBJ1-1 | - | TRBV27
ASSTQGAPQPQH | TRBJ1-5 | - | TRBV7-2
ASSTPLAGRSNEQF | TRBJ2-1 | - | TRBV9
ASSLNGGAAREKLF | TRBJ1-4 | - | TRBV7-2
ASSLPLAGETGELF | TRBJ2-2 | few | TRBV13
ASSLGGVSH | TRBJ1-6 | once | TRBV7-2
ASSPDRGLDGYT | TRBJ1-2 | - | TRBV9
ASSLEPTALNTEAF | TRBJ1-1 | - | TRBV5-1
ASSLRGSNEKLL | TRBJ1-4 | - | TRBV7-9
ASSLGDRGLPYEQY | TRBJ2-7 | - | TRBV5-8
ASSLWAGAQGYT | TRBJ1-2 | - | TRBV27
ASSTRDRGLSNYGYT | TRBJ1-2 | - | TRBV19
ASSPRPQGASGRRRGTQY | TRBJ2-5 | - | TRBV27
ASSRGTYNEQF | TRBJ2-1 | - | TRBV12-3/TRBV12-4
ASTVAGGTDTQY | TRBJ2-3 | - | TRBV9
ASSPQGGPDYGYT | TRBJ1-2 | - | TRBV27
ATSRHSPGGNTIY | TRBJ1-3 | - | TRBV15
ASRGGGSGTDTQY | TRBJ2-3 | - | TRBV19
SVVMGGEINEQY | TRBJ2-7 | few | TRBV29-1
ASSEGLAGPYEQY | TRBJ2-7 | - | TRBV10-2
ASADRGLLSGANVLT | TRBJ2-6 | - | TRBV19
ASSRNSETQY | TRBJ2-5 | - | TRBV19
ASSLGRTPGQSFYGYT | TRBJ1-2 | once | TRBV13
ARPSGKENTEAF | TRBJ1-1 | - | TRBV28
ASNGPGGSVTNEKLL | TRBJ1-4 | - | TRBV11-2
ATSDFFGNEAF | TRBJ1-1 | once | TRBV24-1
ASSLRAAGGRFYEQY | TRBJ2-7 | - | TRBV5-1
ASSVDGGDGELF | TRBJ2-2 | - | TRBV9
AIRSLAQGGELF | TRBJ2-2 | - | TRBV10-3
ASSLAFWRGTGWGYT | TRBJ1-2 | - | TRBV11-2
ASSRVGGWDEQY | TRBJ2-7 | - | TRBV7-9
ASSKSGLAVYEQY | TRBJ2-7 | - | TRBV21-1
ASTPLGPGANVLT | TRBJ2-6 | - | TRBV28
ASSIDQGYNEQF | TRBJ2-1 | - | TRBV6-5
ASSPKPGTSGRAYEQY | TRBJ2-7 | - | TRBV7-8
ASSPFDRGGSEAF | TRBJ1-1 | - | TRBV7-2
ASSLRLAGYQETQY | TRBJ2-5 | - | TRBV7-2
ASSLGQRNQPQH | TRBJ1-5 | - | TRBV13